This record covers a single TCR beta chain. The source material, RNA transcripts, was used to amplify TCR beta CDR3 regions. The TCR CDR3 was amplified in a first-round RT-PCR using the HTBI primer set. TCRdb passed the multiplex PCR reads through MiXCR, listing each CDR3 protein once. Of fewer than 400,000 distinct CDR3 sequences in the sample, about 25% were seen once. The germline CDR1 and CDR2 sequences are SGHTA and FQGNSA. V shed 5 bases and J 3 bases; nucleotides not matched to a gene: 7. The CDR3 sequence is 15 residues long. The entry originates in a study of T cells in Graves' hyperthyroidism and ophthalmopathy.

The chain combines TRBV7-2 with TRBJ2-3; 8 bases fit TRBD2. Sequenced material: blood. The receptor's source is a man aged 45 to 65 with Graves' hyperthyroidism. DNA for the CDR3: TGTGCCAGCAGCCGCTACGGGACTAGTACAGATACGCAGTATTTT. This gives the protein CASSRYGTSTDTQYF. The full variable domain, in which reference TRBV7-2 and TRBJ2-3 provide the parts outside the CDR3, is GAGVSQSPSNKVTEKGKDVELRCDPISGHTALYWYRQSLGQGLEFLIYFQGNSAPDKSGLPSDRFSAERTGGSVSTLTIQRTQQEDSAVYLCASSRYGTSTDTQYFGPGTRLTVL.